The source of this T cell receptor (beta chain) is a study of cytomegalovirus exposure and HLA in healthy donors. General observations from the study: The authors enumerated some 160 TCR beta chains as linked to cytomegalovirus.

As concerns this clone: Its matching antigen is unknown.

This CDR3 has 13 residues. The trim removed 6 bases at V and 15 bases at J, leaving 14 bases unmatched. Germline CDR1 reads MNHNY; CDR2 reads SVGAGI (reference sequence). The data were produced by immunoSEQ multiplex PCR, yet TCRdb's version contains in-frame clones alone and is incomplete. The data show approximately 58,000 clones, 85% to 95% seen once. This clonotype was obtained from a woman under 30 in good health and CMV-seropositive. The chain is built from TRBV6-6 and TRBJ2-1; TRBD2 agrees at 7 bases. Source material: PBMCs. The CDR3 DNA reads TGTGCCAGCAGCAACCGGGGGAGGGAGGCGCTGTTCTTC. It specifies CASSNRGREALFF.